The 9 T cell receptor beta chains listed next were all sequenced from one sample in a study of T cells in Graves' hyperthyroidism and ophthalmopathy. Amplification of TCR beta CDR3 regions was performed using RNA transcripts as template. First-round RT-PCR targeting the TCR CDR3 was performed with the HTBI primer set. TCRdb re-derived calls from the multiplex PCR reads in MiXCR, one entry per CDR3 protein. The table records around 380,000 distinct CDR3 sequences, roughly 14% of them present only once. The material sequenced was blood. The receptors derive from a man aged 25 to 40 with Graves' hyperthyroidism that later progressed to Graves' ophthalmopathy.

In this sample, this clonotype turned up a few times. The rearrangement links TRBV6-1 to TRBJ1-3; D ambiguous. CDR1 and CDR2 from the germline V gene are MNHNS and SASEGT. The CDR3 length is 15 residues. V lost 4 bases to trimming and J lost 4 bases, with 14 bases between them. The chain's CDR3 is CASSGEMGAGNTIYF. CDR3 in DNA: TGTGCCAGCAGTGGAGAGATGGGAGCCGGAAACACCATATATTTT.

This clonotype occurred many times. The rearrangement uses TRBV12-3 or TRBV12-4 and TRBJ2-3; possible D gene TRBD2, 5 bases. Trimming took off 3 bases at V and 2 bases at J, with 15 bases between the two ends. The CDR3 length is 16 residues. The DNA of the CDR3 is TGTGCCAGCAGTTTTACGTGGGAGAATAACACAGATACGCAGTATTTT. Protein: CASSFTWENNTDTQYF.

The V call is TRBV19, the J call TRBJ1-2; D remains unclear. Germline lookup yields CDR1 LNHDA and CDR2 SQIVND (reference sequence). The CDR3 is 14 amino acids. V was cut by 7 bases and J by 4 bases, with 16 bases left in between. The CDR3 DNA sequence: TGTGCCAGTAACAATCCGTTTGAAGGCTATGGCTACACCTTC. This translates into CASNNPFEGYGYTF.

This clonotype was seen a handful of times. This CDR3 is CATSRGRVGYTF. CDR3 bases: TGTGCCACCAGCAGAGGGAGGGTTGGCTACACCTTC. The chain employs TRBV15 and TRBJ1-2; no reliable D call. The CDR3 length is 12 residues. Trimming shortened V by 1 base and J by 7 bases, and 7 bases separated the two germline ends. CDR1 is LNHNV and CDR2 is YYDKDF in the germline V gene (reference sequence).

Many counts were recorded for this clonotype. V gene TRBV15 combines with J gene TRBJ1-1, with TRBD1 matching over 9 bases. Germline V gene sequence: CDR1 LNHNV, CDR2 YYDKDF (reference sequence). CDR3 size: 14 residues. Trimming at V came to 4 bases and at J to 6 bases, leaving 6 bases not matched to a gene. The CDR3 protein is CATSTTGGASEAFF. The CDR3 DNA reads as TGTGCCACCAGCACCACAGGGGGCGCATCTGAAGCTTTCTTT.

This clonotype was seen many times. The V call is TRBV7-9, the J call TRBJ2-7; D uncertain. Per germline, CDR1 SEHNR and CDR2 FQNEAQ (reference sequence). Trimming shortened V by 5 bases and J by 3 bases, and 5 bases separated the two germline ends. The CDR3 is made up of 11 amino acids. CDR3 in amino acids: CASSPDYEQYF. Written as DNA, the CDR3 is TGTGCCAGCAGCCCTGACTACGAGCAGTACTTC. Looking up the rest from reference TRBV7-9 and TRBJ2-7 gives the full variable domain: DTGVSQNPRHKITKRGQNVTFRCDPISEHNRLYWYRQTLGQGPEFLTYFQNEAQLEKSRLLSDRFSAERPKGSFSTLEIQRTEQGDSAMYLCASSPDYEQYFGPGTRLTVT.

This clonotype was counted many times. This sequence joins TRBV20-1 and TRBJ2-3; no clear D gene. CDR1 is DFQATT and CDR2 is SNEGSKA in the germline V gene (reference sequence). The CDR3 length is 11 residues. V was clipped by 5 bases and J by 9 bases, with 12 bases between them. The CDR3 nucleotides read TGCAGTGCTCGCCCTGTGGAGACGCAGTATTTT. It codes for CSARPVETQYF.

The chain is built from TRBV5-6 and TRBJ2-7, with 12 bases identical to TRBD2. The CDR3 has 17 residues. Germline V gene data show CDR1 as SGHDT and CDR2 as YYEEEE. Germline trimming cut 4 bases from V and 0 bases from J; bases unmatched to any gene: 8. The CDR3 DNA sequence: TGTGCCAGCAGCCAGACTAGCGGGGGTAGAGGCTCCTACGAGCAGTACTTC. It yields the protein CASSQTSGGRGSYEQYF.

In this sample, this clonotype turned up a few times. The V gene is TRBV11-2, the J gene TRBJ2-2; D is tentatively TRBD1 or TRBD2 (5 bases each). Germline CDR1 is SGHAT and CDR2 is FQNNGV. Trimming pared 0 bases from V and 1 base from J, leaving 12 bases between. CDR3 length: 17 residues. CDR3 in DNA: TGTGCCAGCAGCTTAGATCCGGGACGACTGAACACCGGGGAGCTGTTTTTT. This encodes CASSLDPGRLNTGELFF.